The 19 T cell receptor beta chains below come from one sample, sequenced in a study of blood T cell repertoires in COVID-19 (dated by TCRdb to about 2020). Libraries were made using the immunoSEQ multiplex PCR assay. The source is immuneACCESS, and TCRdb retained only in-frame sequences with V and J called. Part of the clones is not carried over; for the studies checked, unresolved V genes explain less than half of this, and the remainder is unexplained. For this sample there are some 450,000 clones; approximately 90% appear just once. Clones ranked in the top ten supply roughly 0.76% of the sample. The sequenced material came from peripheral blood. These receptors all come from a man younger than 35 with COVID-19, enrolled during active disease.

CDR3 nucleotides: TGTGCCAGCAGGATCGACGGGGGAAATTCACCCCTCCACTTT. Protein: CASRIDGGNSPLHF. V is TRBV2 and J is TRBJ1-6; perhaps TRBD1 as D (5 bases). This CDR3 is 14 amino acids long. Germline CDR1 is SNHLY and CDR2 is FYNNEI. V was pared by 6 bases and J by 7 bases, with 13 bases between. The complete variable domain, with remaining parts taken from reference TRBV2 and TRBJ1-6, reads EPEVTQTPSHQVTQMGQEVILRCVPISNHLYFYWYRQILGQKVEFLVSFYNNEISEKSEIFDDQFSVERPDGSNFTLKIRSTKLEDSAMYFCASRIDGGNSPLHFGNGTRLTVT.

The DNA of the CDR3 is TGTGCCAGCAGCTTGCGCAGCAGGGACAATGAGCAGTTCTTC. Protein sequence: CASSLRSRDNEQFF. The J gene is TRBJ2-1, the V gene TRBV7-8; D possibly corresponds to TRBD1 (5 bases). V was pared by 3 bases and J by 5 bases, with 11 bases between. CDR3 length: 14 amino acids. From germline, CDR1 is SGHVS and CDR2 FQNEAQ.

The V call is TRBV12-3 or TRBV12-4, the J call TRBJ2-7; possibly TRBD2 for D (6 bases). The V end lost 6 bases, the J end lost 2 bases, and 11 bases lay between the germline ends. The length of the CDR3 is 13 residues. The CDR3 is CASRTGLAYEQYF. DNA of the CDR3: TGTGCCAGCAGGACGGGACTTGCCTACGAGCAGTACTTC.

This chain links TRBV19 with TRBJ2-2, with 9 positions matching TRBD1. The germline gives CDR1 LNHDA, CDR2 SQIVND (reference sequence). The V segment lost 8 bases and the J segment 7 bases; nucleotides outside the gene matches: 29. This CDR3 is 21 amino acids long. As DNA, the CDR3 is TGTGCCAGTCAAGCCCTAAAGCGTCCGACAGGGGGGCCCCTAGGGAACGGGGAGCTGTTTTTT. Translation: CASQALKRPTGGPLGNGELFF. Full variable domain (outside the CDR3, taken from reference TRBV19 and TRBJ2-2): DGGITQSPKYLFRKEGQNVTLSCEQNLNHDAMYWYRQDPGQGLRLIYYSQIVNDFQKGDIAEGYSVSREKKESFPLTVTSAQKNPTAFYLCASQALKRPTGGPLGNGELFFGEGSRLTVL.

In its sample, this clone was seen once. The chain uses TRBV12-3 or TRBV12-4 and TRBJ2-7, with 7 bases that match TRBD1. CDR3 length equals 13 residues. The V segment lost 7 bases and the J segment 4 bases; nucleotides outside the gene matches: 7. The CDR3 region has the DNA TGTGCCAGCACCCACAGGGGTTGGTACGAGCAGTACTTC. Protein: CASTHRGWYEQYF.

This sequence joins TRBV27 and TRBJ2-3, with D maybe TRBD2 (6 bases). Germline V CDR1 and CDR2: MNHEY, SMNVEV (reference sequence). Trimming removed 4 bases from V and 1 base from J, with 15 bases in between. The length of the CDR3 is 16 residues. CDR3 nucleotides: TGTGCCAGCAGTTCGACTAGGCCCCTTGGCACAGATACGCAGTATTTT. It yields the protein CASSSTRPLGTDTQYF.

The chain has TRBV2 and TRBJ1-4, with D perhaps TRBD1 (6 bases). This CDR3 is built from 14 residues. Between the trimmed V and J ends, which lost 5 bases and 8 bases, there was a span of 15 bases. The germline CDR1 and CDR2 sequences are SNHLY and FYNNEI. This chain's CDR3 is CASSSDRFSEKLFF. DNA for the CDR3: TGTGCCAGCAGTTCCGACAGGTTTTCGGAAAAACTGTTTTTT. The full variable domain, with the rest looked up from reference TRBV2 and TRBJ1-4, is EPEVTQTPSHQVTQMGQEVILRCVPISNHLYFYWYRQILGQKVEFLVSFYNNEISEKSEIFDDQFSVERPDGSNFTLKIRSTKLEDSAMYFCASSSDRFSEKLFFGSGTQLSVL.

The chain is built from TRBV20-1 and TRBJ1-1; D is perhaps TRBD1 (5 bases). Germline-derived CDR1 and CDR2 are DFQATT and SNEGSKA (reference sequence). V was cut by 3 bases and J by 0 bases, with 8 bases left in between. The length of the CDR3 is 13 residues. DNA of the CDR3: TGCAGTGCTAGTATGGACATGAACACTGAAGCTTTCTTT. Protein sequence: CSASMDMNTEAFF.

CDR3 bases: TGTGCCAGCAGCCAGGTCCTAGTAGGAGGATCAGCGGACGAGCAGTACTTC. Encoded protein: CASSQVLVGGSADEQYF. The V gene is TRBV3-1 (or the pseudogene TRBV3-2), the J gene TRBJ2-7; TRBD2 is a possible D gene (5 bases). The CDR3 runs 17 residues. V was cut by 3 bases and J by 5 bases, with 23 bases left in between. The germline V gene encodes CDR1 LGHDT and CDR2 YNNKEL (reference sequence).

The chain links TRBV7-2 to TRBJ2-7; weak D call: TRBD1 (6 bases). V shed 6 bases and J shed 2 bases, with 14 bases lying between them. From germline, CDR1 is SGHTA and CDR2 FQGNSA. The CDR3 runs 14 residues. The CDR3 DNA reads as TGTGCCAGCAGTCTCACCAGGGGAGCCTACGAGCAGTACTTC. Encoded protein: CASSLTRGAYEQYF.

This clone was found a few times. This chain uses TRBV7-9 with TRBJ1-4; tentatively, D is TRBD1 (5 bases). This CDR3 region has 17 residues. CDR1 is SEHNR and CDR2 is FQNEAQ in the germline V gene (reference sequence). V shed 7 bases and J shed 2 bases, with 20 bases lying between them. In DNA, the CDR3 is TGTGCCAGCAAAAACGGGACTAGGGGTTCTACTAATGAAAAACTGTTTTTT. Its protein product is CASKNGTRGSTNEKLFF.

The DNA for the CDR3 is TGTGCCAGCAGCAAACTGACAGGGGGCAATCAGCCCCAGCATTTT. Amino acids: CASSKLTGGNQPQHF. V gene TRBV6-5 combines with J gene TRBJ1-5, with TRBD1 matching over 8 bases. The CDR3 consists of 15 residues. With 6 bases clipped from V and 2 bases from J, the junction kept 6 bases outside the gene matches. Germline values: CDR1 MNHEY, CDR2 SVGAGI.

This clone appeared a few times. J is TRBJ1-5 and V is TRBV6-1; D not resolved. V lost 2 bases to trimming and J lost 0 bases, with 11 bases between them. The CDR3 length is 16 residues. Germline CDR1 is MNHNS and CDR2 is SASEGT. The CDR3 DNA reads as TGTGCCAGCAGTGAATCCCATTTCTATAGCAATCAGCCCCAGCATTTT. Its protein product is CASSESHFYSNQPQHF.

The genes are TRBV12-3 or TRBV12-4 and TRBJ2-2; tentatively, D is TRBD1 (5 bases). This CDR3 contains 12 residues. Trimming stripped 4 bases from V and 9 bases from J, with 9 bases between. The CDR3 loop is CASSWGIRELFF. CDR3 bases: TGTGCCAGCAGTTGGGGCATCCGGGAGCTGTTTTTT.

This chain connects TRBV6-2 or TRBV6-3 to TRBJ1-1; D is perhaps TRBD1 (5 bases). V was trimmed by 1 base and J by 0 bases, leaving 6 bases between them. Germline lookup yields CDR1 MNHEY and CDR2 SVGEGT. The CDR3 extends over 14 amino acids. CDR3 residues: CASSYYRMNTEAFF. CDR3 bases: TGTGCCAGCAGTTACTACAGGATGAACACTGAAGCTTTCTTT.

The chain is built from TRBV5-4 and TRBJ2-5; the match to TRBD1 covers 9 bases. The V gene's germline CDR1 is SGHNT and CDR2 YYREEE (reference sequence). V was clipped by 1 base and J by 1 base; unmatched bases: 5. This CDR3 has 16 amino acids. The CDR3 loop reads CASSLRNRGRQETQYF. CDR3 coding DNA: TGTGCCAGCAGCTTGCGTAACAGGGGGCGCCAAGAGACCCAGTACTTC.

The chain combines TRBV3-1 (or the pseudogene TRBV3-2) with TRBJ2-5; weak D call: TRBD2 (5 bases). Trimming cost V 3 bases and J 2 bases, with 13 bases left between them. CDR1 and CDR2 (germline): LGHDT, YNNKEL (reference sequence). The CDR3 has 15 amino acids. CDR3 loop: CASSQLIRRQETQYF. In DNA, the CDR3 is TGTGCCAGCAGCCAGCTGATCAGGAGGCAAGAGACCCAGTACTTC.

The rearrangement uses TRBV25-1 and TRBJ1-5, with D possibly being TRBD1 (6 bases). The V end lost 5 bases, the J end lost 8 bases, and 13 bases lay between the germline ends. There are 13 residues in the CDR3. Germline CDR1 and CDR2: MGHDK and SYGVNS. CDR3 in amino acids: CASSLTGQEPQHF. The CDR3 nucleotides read TGTGCCAGCAGTTTGACAGGCCAAGAGCCCCAGCATTTT.

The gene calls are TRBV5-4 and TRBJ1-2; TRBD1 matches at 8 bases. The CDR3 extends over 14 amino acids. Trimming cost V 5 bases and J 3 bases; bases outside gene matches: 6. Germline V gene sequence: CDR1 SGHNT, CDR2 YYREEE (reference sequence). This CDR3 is CASSPQGAYYGYTF. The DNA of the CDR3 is TGTGCCAGCAGTCCTCAGGGGGCCTACTATGGCTACACCTTC.